Detailed here is one T cell receptor (beta chain). One end of the junction is discordant with germline, which a read error may explain. From the PCR reads, TCRdb re-called clones with MiXCR. The sample has approximately 30,000 clones; around 3.5% are singletons. Germline V CDR1 and CDR2: DFQATT, SNEGSKA (reference sequence). CDR3 length: 15 residues. The data are from a study of metastatic and nonmetastatic thyroid tumors. Across the whole study: The comparison covered peripheral blood and tumor or nodule tissue in malignant and benign thyroid patients.

Not a single patient had been given any form of treatment at any point before undergoing thyroid surgery. This clonotype was obtained from a male donor with papillary thyroid cancer or a benign thyroid nodule (not recorded which). Some clones in this sample may be carry-over from other donors' samples. The chain combines TRBV20-1 with TRBJ2-1; 7 bases match TRBD2. Sequenced material: blood. The CDR3 here is CSADEVAGTHNGQFF. CDR3 in DNA: TGCAGTGCAGATGAGGTAGCGGGTACCCACAATGGGCAGTTCTTC.